The following is a T cell receptor (beta chain) sequence with its context. What it binds is unknown. This entry comes from a study of CD8 T cells in Susac syndrome. Purification of the CD8+ and CD4+ T cells relied on negative isolation, and TEMRA cells underwent FACS enrichment. This CDR3 is built from 12 residues. The J segment lost 10 bases and the V segment lost 8 bases, leaving 8 bases of the junction unmatched. Per germline, CDR1 SNHLY and CDR2 FYNNEI. Reverse transcription of about 0.5 to 1 ug RNA used random hexamers. An immunoSEQ multiplex PCR generated amplified TCR beta CDR3 products spanning 54 Vbeta and 13 Jbeta. Each CDR3 protein is one row after TCRdb ran MiXCR on the immunoSEQ multiplex PCR reads. The sample has around 79,000 distinct CDR3 sequences, around 96% seen once. Study observations and caveats: The relatively small number of individuals in the TCR sequencing and HLA analysis was acknowledged by the study.

The chain carries TRBV2 and TRBJ2-1; 7 nucleotides agree with TRBD2. Specimen: CD8+ T cells from PBMCs. The clonotype comes from a human donor with multiple sclerosis. The CDR3 region is CASGLIAGEQFF. Written as DNA, the CDR3 is TGTGCCAGCGGGCTAATAGCGGGCGAGCAGTTCTTC.